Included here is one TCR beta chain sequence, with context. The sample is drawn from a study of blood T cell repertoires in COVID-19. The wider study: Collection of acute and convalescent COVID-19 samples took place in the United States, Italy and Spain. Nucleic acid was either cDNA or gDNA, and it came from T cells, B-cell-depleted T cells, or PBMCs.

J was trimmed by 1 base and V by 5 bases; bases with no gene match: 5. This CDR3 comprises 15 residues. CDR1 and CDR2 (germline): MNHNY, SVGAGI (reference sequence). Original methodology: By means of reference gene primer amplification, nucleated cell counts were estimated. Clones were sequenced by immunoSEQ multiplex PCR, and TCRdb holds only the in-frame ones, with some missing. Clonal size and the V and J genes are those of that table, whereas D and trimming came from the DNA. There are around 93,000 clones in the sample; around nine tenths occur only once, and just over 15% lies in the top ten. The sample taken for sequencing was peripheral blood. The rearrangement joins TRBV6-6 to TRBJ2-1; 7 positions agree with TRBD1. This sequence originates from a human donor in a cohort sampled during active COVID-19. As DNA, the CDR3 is TGTGCCAGCAGTGGGCCGGGACAGTCCTACAATGAGCAGTTCTTC. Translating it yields CASSGPGQSYNEQFF.